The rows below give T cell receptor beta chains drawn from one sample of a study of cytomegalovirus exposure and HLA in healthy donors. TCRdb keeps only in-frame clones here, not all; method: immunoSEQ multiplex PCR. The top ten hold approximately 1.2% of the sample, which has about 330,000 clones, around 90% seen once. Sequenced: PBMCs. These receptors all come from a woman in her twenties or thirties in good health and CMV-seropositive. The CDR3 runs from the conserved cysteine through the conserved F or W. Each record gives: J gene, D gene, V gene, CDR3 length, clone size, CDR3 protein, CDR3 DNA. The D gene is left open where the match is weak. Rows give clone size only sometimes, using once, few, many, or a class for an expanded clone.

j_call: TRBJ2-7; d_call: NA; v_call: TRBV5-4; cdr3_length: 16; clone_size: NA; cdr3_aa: CASSLGPRGNSYEQYF; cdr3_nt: TGTGCCAGCAGCTTGGGCCCTCGGGGAAACTCCTACGAGCAGTACTTC
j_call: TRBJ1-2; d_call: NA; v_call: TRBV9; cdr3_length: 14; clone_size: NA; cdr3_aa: CASSPQGDSYGYTF; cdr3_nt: TGTGCCAGCAGCCCTCAGGGAGATAGTTATGGCTACACCTTC
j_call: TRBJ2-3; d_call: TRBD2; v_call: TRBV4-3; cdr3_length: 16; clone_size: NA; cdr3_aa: CASSQDSAREKDTQYF; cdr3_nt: TGCGCCAGCAGCCAAGATTCAGCGCGGGAGAAGGATACGCAGTATTTT
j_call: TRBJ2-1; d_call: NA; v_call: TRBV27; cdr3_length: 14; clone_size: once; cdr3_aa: CASSLSRGLSEQFF; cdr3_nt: TGTGCCAGCAGTTTATCCCGGGGGCTGAGTGAGCAGTTCTTC
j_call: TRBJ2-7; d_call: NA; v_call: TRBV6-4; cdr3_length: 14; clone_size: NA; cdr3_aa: CASFRDTLPYEQYF; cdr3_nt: TGTGCCAGCTTCAGGGACACCTTACCCTACGAGCAGTACTTC
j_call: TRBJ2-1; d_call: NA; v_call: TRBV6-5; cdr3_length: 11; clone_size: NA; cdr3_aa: CAISSGIEQFF; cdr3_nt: TGTGCCATATCGTCCGGGATTGAGCAGTTCTTC
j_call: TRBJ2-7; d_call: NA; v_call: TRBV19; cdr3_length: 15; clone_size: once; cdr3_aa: CASSIGLGTLNQQYF; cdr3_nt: TGTGCCAGTAGTATAGGCCTCGGGACATTGAACCAGCAGTACTTC
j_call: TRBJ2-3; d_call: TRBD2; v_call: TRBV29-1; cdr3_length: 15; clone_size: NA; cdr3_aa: CSVARSGGNTDTQYF; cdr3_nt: TGCAGCGTTGCCCGTAGCGGGGGAAACACAGATACGCAGTATTTT
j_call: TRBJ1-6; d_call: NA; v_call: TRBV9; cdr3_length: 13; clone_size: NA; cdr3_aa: CASSVGENSPLHF; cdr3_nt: TGTGCCAGCAGCGTAGGGGAAAATTCACCCCTCCACTTT
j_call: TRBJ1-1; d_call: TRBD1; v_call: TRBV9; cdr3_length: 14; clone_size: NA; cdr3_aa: CASKAGQGASEAFF; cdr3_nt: TGTGCCAGCAAAGCGGGACAGGGGGCTAGTGAAGCTTTCTTT
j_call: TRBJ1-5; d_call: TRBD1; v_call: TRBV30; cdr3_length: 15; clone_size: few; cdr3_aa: CAWSDRGWGNQPQHF; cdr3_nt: TGTGCCTGGAGTGACAGGGGCTGGGGGAATCAGCCCCAGCATTTT
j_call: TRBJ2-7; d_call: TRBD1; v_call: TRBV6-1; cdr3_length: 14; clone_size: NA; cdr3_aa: CASSERTGWREQYF; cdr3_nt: TGTGCCAGCAGTGAAAGGACAGGATGGAGGGAGCAGTACTTC
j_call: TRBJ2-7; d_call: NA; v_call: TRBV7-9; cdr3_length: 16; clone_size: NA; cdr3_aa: CASSSTQGTTRDEQYF; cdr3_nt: TGTGCCAGCAGCTCCACTCAGGGAACCACTAGGGACGAGCAGTACTTC
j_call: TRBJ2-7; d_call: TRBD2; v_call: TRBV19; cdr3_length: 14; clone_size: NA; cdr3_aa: CASSAGGETYEQYF; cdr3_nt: TGTGCCAGTAGTGCGGGGGGGGAGACCTACGAGCAGTACTTC
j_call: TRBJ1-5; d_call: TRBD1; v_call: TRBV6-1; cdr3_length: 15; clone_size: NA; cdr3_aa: CASSFGTGEDQPQHF; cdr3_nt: TGTGCCAGCAGTTTCGGGACAGGGGAGGATCAGCCCCAGCATTTT
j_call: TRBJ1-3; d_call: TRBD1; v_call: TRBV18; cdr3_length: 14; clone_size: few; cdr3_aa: CASSQGDVLNTIYF; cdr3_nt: TGTGCCAGCTCCCAGGGGGATGTTTTGAACACCATATATTTT
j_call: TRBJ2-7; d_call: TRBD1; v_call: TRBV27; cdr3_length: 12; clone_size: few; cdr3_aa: CAGPGQTYEQYF; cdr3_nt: TGTGCCGGCCCGGGACAGACCTACGAGCAGTACTTC
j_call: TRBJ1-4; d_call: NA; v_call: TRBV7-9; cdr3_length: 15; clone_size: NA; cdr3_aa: CASSLGPQANEKLFF; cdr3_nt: TGTGCCAGCAGCTTAGGCCCTCAGGCTAATGAAAAACTGTTTTTT
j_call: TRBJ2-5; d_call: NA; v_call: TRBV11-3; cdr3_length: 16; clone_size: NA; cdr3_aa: CASSSGLSRGGETQYF; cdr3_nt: TGTGCCAGCAGCTCGGGATTAAGCAGGGGCGGAGAGACCCAGTACTTC
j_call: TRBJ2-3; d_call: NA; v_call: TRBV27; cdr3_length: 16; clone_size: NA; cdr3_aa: CASSLYPAEVTDTQYF; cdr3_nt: TGTGCCAGCAGTTTATACCCAGCGGAGGTCACAGATACGCAGTATTTT
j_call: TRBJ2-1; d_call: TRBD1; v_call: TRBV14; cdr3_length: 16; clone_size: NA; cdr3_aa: CASSQANRGRSNEQFF; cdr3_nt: TGTGCCAGCAGCCAAGCGAACAGGGGGCGGTCAAATGAGCAGTTCTTC
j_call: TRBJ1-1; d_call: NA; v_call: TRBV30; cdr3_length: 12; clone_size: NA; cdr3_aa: CAWGRGTTEAFF; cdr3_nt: TGTGCCTGGGGGAGGGGTACGACTGAAGCTTTCTTT
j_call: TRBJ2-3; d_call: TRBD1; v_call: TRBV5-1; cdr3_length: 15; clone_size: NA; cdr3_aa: CASREGQGSTDTQYF; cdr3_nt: TGCGCCAGCAGGGAGGGACAGGGGAGCACAGATACGCAGTATTTT
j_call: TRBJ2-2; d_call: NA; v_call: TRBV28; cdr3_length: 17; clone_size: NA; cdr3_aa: CASSLWPGGIGTGELFF; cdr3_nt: TGTGCCAGCAGTTTATGGCCGGGGGGCATAGGCACCGGGGAGCTGTTTTTT
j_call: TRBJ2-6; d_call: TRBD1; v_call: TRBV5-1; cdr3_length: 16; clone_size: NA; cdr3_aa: CASGAGGNAGANVLTF; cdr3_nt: TGCGCCAGCGGGGCAGGGGGCAACGCTGGGGCCAACGTCCTGACTTTC
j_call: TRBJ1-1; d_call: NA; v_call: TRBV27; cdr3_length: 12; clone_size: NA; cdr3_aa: CASSFGGSEAFF; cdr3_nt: TGTGCCAGCAGTTTCGGGGGTTCCGAAGCTTTCTTT
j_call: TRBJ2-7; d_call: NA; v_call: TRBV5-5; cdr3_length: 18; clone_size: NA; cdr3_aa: CASSLRHATVGASYEQYF; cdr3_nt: TGTGCCAGCAGCTTAAGACACGCGACGGTGGGAGCATCCTACGAGCAGTACTTC
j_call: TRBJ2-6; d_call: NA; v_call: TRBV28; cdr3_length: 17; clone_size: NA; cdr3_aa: CASSLAPGSSGANVLTF; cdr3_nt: TGTGCCAGCAGTTTAGCGCCGGGGAGCTCTGGGGCCAACGTCCTGACTTTC
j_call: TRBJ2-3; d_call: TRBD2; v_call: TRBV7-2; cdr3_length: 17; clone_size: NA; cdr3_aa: CASSFSHGGAGTDTQYF; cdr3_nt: TGTGCCAGCAGCTTTTCGCACGGGGGGGCTGGCACAGATACGCAGTATTTT
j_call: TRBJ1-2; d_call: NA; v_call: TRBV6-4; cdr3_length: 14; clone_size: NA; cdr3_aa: CASSENYSPYGYTF; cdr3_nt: TGTGCCAGCAGTGAAAATTACAGCCCCTATGGCTACACCTTC
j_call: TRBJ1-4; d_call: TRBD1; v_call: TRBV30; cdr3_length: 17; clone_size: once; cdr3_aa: CAWRLKDRGTTNEKLFF; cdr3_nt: TGTGCCTGGAGATTAAAAGACAGGGGGACAACTAATGAAAAACTGTTTTTT
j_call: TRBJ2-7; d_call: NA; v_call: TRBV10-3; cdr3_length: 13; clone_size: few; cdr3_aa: CAISERTPLTPYF; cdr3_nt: TGTGCCATCAGTGAGAGGACCCCTCTTACCCCGTACTTC
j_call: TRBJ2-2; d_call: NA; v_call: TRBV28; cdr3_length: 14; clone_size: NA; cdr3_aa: CASREGTHTGELFF; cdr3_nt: TGTGCCAGCAGGGAAGGGACTCACACCGGGGAGCTGTTTTTT
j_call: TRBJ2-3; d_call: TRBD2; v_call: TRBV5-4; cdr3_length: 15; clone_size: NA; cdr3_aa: CASSTTSGFSDTQYF; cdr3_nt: TGTGCCAGCAGCACGACTAGCGGGTTCTCAGATACGCAGTATTTT
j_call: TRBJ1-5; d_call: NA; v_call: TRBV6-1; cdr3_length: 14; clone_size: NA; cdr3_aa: CASSGGKRNQPQHF; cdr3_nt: TGTGCCAGCAGTGGGGGTAAACGCAATCAGCCCCAGCATTTT
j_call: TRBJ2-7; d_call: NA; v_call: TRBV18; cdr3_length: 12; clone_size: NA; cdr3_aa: CASSIDRYEQYF; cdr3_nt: TGTGCCAGCTCAATAGACAGGTACGAGCAGTACTTC
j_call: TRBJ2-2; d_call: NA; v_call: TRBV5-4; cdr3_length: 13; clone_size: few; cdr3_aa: CASSLVNAGELFF; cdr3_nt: TGTGCCAGCAGCTTAGTAAACGCCGGGGAGCTGTTTTTT
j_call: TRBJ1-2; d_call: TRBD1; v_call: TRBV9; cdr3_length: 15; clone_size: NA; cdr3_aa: CASSTPGQGLDGYTF; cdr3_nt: TGTGCCAGCAGCACACCGGGACAGGGATTAGATGGCTACACCTTC
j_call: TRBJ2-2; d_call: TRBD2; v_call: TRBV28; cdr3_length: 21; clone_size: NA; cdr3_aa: CASSLLTRGLAGGPNTGELFF; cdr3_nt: TGTGCCAGCAGTTTACTTACCCGGGGACTAGCGGGGGGGCCGAACACCGGGGAGCTGTTTTTT
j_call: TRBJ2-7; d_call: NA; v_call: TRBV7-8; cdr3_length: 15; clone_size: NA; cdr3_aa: CASSLGRFPTYEQYF; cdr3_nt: TGTGCCAGCAGCTTAGGGCGTTTTCCCACCTACGAGCAGTACTTC
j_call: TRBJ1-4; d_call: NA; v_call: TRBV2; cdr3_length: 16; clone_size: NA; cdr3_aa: CASSVITLNRNEKLFF; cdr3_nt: TGTGCCAGCAGCGTAATTACCTTAAACCGTAATGAAAAACTGTTTTTT
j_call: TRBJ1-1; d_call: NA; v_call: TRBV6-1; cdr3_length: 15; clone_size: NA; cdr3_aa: CASSEGPGMNTEAFF; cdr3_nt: TGTGCCAGCAGTGAAGGGCCCGGTATGAACACTGAAGCTTTCTTT
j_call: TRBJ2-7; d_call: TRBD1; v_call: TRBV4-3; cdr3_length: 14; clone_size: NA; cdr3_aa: CASSQWTGLSEQYF; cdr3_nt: TGCGCCAGCAGCCAATGGACAGGTTTATCCGAGCAGTACTTC
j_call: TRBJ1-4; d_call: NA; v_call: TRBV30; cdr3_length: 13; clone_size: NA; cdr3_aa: CASWGLANEKLFF; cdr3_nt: TGTGCCAGCTGGGGTCTTGCTAATGAAAAACTGTTTTTT
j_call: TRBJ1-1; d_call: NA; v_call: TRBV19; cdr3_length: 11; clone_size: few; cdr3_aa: CASSRNTEAFF; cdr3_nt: TGTGCCAGTAGTCGGAACACTGAAGCTTTCTTT
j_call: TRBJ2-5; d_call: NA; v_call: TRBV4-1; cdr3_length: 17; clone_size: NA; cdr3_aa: CASSQEFSVGGQETQYF; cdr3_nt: TGCGCCAGCAGCCAAGAGTTTTCGGTGGGGGGACAAGAGACCCAGTACTTC
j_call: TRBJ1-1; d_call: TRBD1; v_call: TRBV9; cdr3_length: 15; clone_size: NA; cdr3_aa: CASSVAETGGSGAFF; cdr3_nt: TGTGCCAGCAGCGTAGCCGAAACAGGGGGCTCGGGAGCTTTCTTT
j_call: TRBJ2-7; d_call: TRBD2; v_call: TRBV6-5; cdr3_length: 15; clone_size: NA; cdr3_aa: CASSPRLAEPYEQYF; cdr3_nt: TGTGCCAGCAGTCCTAGACTAGCGGAACCCTACGAGCAGTACTTC
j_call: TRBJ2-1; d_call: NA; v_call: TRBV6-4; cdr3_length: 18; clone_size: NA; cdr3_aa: CASSDGTEGAGGLGEQFF; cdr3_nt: TGTGCCAGCAGTGACGGAACTGAAGGGGCGGGTGGTCTAGGAGAGCAGTTCTTC
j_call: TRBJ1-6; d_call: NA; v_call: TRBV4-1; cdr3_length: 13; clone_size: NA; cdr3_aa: CASSQEEASPLHF; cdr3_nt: TGCGCCAGCAGCCAAGAGGAGGCTTCACCCCTCCACTTT